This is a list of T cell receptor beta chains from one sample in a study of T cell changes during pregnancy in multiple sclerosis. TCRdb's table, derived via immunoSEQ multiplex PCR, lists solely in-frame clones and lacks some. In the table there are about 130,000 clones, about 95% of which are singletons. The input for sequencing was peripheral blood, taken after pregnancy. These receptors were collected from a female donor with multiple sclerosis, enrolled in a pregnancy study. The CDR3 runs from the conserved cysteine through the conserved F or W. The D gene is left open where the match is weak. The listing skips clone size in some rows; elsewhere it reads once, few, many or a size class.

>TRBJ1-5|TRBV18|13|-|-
CASSPSGNQPQHF
TGTGCCAGCTCACCCTCGGGCAATCAGCCCCAGCATTTT
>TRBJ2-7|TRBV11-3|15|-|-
CASSLEGGSAYEQYF
TGTGCCAGCAGCTTAGAGGGGGGATCGGCTTACGAGCAGTACTTC
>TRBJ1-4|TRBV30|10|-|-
CAWGQGKLFF
TGTGCCTGGGGGCAAGGAAAACTGTTTTTT
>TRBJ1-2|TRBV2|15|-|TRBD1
CASSVRDSPIYGYTF
TGTGCCAGCAGTGTCCGGGACAGCCCCATCTATGGCTACACCTTC
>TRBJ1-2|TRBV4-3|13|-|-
CASSQAGFWGYTF
TGCGCCAGCAGCCAAGCGGGTTTTTGGGGCTACACCTTC
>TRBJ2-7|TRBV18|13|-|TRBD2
CASSSGSSYEQYF
TGTGCCAGCTCTAGCGGGAGCTCCTACGAGCAGTACTTC
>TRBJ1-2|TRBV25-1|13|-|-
CASSAQGHYGYTF
TGTGCCAGCAGTGCACAGGGCCACTATGGCTACACCTTC
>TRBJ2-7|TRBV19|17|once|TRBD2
CASSPRTSGRQSYEQYF
TGTGCCAGTAGTCCCCGGACTAGCGGGAGACAATCCTACGAGCAGTACTTC
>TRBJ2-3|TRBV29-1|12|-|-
CSVEARKDTQYF
TGCAGCGTTGAAGCTAGGAAAGATACGCAGTATTTT
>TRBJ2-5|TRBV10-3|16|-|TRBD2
CAISESALAGAETQYF
TGTGCCATCAGTGAGTCCGCACTAGCGGGAGCAGAGACCCAGTACTTC
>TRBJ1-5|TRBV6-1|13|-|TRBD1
CATDRVRNQPQHF
TGTGCCACCGACAGGGTGCGAAATCAGCCCCAGCATTTT
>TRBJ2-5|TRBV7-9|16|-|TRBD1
CASSLLEQGFQETQYF
TGTGCCAGCAGCTTACTCGAACAGGGGTTCCAAGAGACCCAGTACTTC
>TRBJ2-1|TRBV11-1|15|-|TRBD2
CASSLRTRVYNEQFF
TGTGCCAGCAGCCTCCGGACTAGGGTCTACAATGAGCAGTTCTTC
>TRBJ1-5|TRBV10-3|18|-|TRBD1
CATNSPQQGAIVDQPQHF
TGTGCCACCAACTCCCCCCAACAGGGGGCTATCGTAGATCAGCCCCAGCATTTT
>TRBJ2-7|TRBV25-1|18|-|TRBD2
CASSAKPRTSGSSYEQYF
TGTGCCAGCAGTGCCAAGCCTCGGACTAGCGGGAGCTCCTACGAGCAGTACTTC
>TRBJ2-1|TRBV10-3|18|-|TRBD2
CAIRLTSGRANSYNEQFF
TGTGCCATCAGGCTGACTAGCGGGAGGGCCAACTCCTACAATGAGCAGTTCTTC
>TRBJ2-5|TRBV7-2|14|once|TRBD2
CASSLSGGQETQYF
TGTGCCAGCAGCTTAAGCGGGGGCCAAGAGACCCAGTACTTC
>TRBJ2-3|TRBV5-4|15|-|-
CASSLDSTSTDTQYF
TGTGCCAGCAGCTTGGACAGCACTAGCACAGATACGCAGTATTTT
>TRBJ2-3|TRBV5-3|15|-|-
CARRASEGYTDTQYF
TGTGCCAGAAGGGCCTCGGAGGGTTACACAGATACGCAGTATTTT
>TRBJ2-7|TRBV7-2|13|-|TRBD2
CASSLGLAGEQYF
TGTGCCAGCAGCCTCGGACTAGCGGGAGAGCAGTACTTC
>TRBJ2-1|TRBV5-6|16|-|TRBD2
CASSLALAGVRGYEFF
TGTGCCAGCAGCTTGGCTCTAGCGGGAGTGAGGGGGTACGAGTTCTTC